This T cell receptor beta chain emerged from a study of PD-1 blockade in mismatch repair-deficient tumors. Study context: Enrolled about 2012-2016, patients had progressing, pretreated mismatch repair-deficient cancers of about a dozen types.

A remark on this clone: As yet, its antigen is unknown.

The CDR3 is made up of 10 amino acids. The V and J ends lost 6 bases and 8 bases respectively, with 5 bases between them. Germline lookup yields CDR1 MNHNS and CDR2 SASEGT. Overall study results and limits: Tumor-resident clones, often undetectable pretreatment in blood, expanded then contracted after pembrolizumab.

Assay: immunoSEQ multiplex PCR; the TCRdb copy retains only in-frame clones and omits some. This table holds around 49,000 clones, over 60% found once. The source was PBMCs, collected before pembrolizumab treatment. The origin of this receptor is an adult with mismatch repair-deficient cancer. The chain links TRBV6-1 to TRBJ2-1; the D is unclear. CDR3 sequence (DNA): TGTGCCAGCAGGAATCATGAGCAGTTCTTC. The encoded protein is CASRNHEQFF.